These 21 T cell receptor beta chains share one sample of origin, sequenced in a study of cytomegalovirus exposure and HLA in healthy donors. Both 60 Vbeta primers and 13 Jbeta primers went into the PCR. Clones were read by immunoSEQ multiplex PCR, and TCRdb kept only the in-frame ones, dropping some. This table has 100,000 to 150,000 clones, 70% to 75% appearing once. The sample consisted of PBMCs. These receptors were obtained from a male donor in good health and CMV-seronegative.

J is TRBJ2-5 and V is TRBV28; 8 positions agree with TRBD2. The ends lost 8 bases at V and 5 bases at J; junction bases unmatched: 7. CDR3 length: 13 amino acids. Germline values: CDR1 MDHEN, CDR2 SYDVKM. Here the CDR3 DNA reads TGTGCCAGCTCCCAGCGGGGGTGGGAGACCCAGTACTTC. Protein sequence: CASSQRGWETQYF.

CDR3 bases: TGTGCCAGCAGCTTGGTCGGGAGGGCCTCGGGCACAGATACGCAGTATTTT. Translating gives CASSLVGRASGTDTQYF. The V and J genes are TRBV5-6 and TRBJ2-3; 8 nucleotides match TRBD2. This CDR3 is built from 17 residues. Germline-derived CDR1 and CDR2 are SGHDT and YYEEEE. Trimming took 0 bases from V and 1 from J; bases not matched to a gene: 7. Filled out from reference TRBV5-6 and TRBJ2-3, the complete variable domain reads DAGVTQSPTHLIKTRGQQVTLRCSPKSGHDTVSWYQQALGQGPQFIFQYYEEEERQRGNFPDRFSGHQFPNYSSELNVNALLLGDSALYLCASSLVGRASGTDTQYFGPGTRLTVL.

This chain connects TRBV9 to TRBJ1-3; D is undetermined. Trimming shortened V by 1 base and J by 0 bases, and 8 bases separated the two germline ends. Looked up from germline, CDR1 is SGDLS and CDR2 is YYNGEE. The CDR3 length is 15 residues. The DNA for the CDR3 is TGTGCCAGCAGCGTAACTCCTAGCTCTGGAAACACCATATATTTT. Its protein is CASSVTPSSGNTIYF.

In this sample, this clone turned up a few times. CDR3 DNA sequence: TGTGCCAGCAGCCAAGAATTGGCAGCTGGGGCCAACGTCCTGACTTTC. Protein sequence: CASSQELAAGANVLTF. This chain joins TRBV14 and TRBJ2-6; D uncertain. CDR3 length: 16 amino acids. Germline V CDR1 and CDR2: SGHDN, FVKESK. V lost 0 bases to trimming and J lost 2 bases, with 8 bases between them.

This rearrangement joins TRBV9 to TRBJ1-5, with 8 positions matching TRBD1. Germline V gene sequence: CDR1 SGDLS, CDR2 YYNGEE. V lost 4 bases, J lost 2 bases, and 5 bases stayed unmatched. The CDR3 has 15 residues. CDR3 coding DNA: TGTGCCAGCAGCCGGACAGGGTTTGGCAATCAGCCCCAGCATTTT. Translating it yields CASSRTGFGNQPQHF.

The J gene is TRBJ1-2, the V gene TRBV5-6, with 7 bases identical to TRBD1. The germline CDR1 and CDR2 sequences are SGHDT and YYEEEE. V lost 2 bases and J lost 7; bases outside the gene matches: 11. The CDR3 has 15 residues. CDR3 residues: CASSLLNRDSPGYTF. The CDR3 coding sequence is TGTGCCAGCAGCTTACTGAACCGGGACAGTCCTGGCTACACCTTC.

The genes are TRBV15 and TRBJ1-3; unclear D gene. Germline CDR1 LNHNV, CDR2 YYDKDF (reference sequence). V dropped 3 bases and J dropped 2 bases, with 17 bases sitting between them. The CDR3 runs 17 residues. The DNA for the CDR3 is TGTGCCACCAGCAGGCCAGGTTGGGCCGGTCCTGGAAACACCATATATTTT. Protein sequence: CATSRPGWAGPGNTIYF.

V gene TRBV7-3 combines with J gene TRBJ2-7, with 9 positions matching TRBD1. This CDR3 spans 14 amino acids. Germline V gene data show CDR1 as SGHTA and CDR2 as FQGTGA. The trim removed 4 bases at V and 6 bases at J, leaving 7 bases unmatched. DNA for the CDR3: TGTGCCAGCAGCTACGGGACAGGGTCGGGCGAGCAGTACTTC. Protein: CASSYGTGSGEQYF.

This chain joins TRBV6-1 and TRBJ1-5; D is possibly TRBD1 (6 bases). The CDR3 has 16 residues. Looked up from germline, CDR1 is MNHNS and CDR2 is SASEGT. V was trimmed by 1 base and J by 3 bases, leaving 13 bases between them. The CDR3 protein is CASSEEAGENNQPQHF. The CDR3 DNA reads TGTGCCAGCAGTGAAGAGGCAGGGGAAAACAATCAGCCCCAGCATTTT.

This chain joins TRBV2 and TRBJ2-5; D uncertain. The CDR3 sequence is 13 residues long. CDR1 and CDR2 (germline): SNHLY, FYNNEI. The V end was cut by 4 bases, the J end by 2 bases, with 8 bases between. The CDR3 is CASSVGAQETQYF. CDR3 nucleotides: TGTGCCAGCAGTGTCGGAGCGCAAGAGACCCAGTACTTC.

This rearrangement joins TRBV28 to TRBJ1-5; D is unclear. V was pared by 4 bases and J by 4 bases, with 20 bases between. Germline V gene lookup returns CDR1 MDHEN and CDR2 SYDVKM. CDR3 length: 17 residues. CDR3 in DNA: TGTGCCAGCAGTTCGGGATTACAGTATAGAGTGAATCAGCCCCAGCATTTT. It translates to CASSSGLQYRVNQPQHF.

This chain connects TRBV2 to TRBJ2-3; TRBD1 agrees at 10 bases. The CDR3 runs 15 residues. The J segment lost 4 bases and the V segment lost 8 bases, leaving 9 bases of the junction unmatched. From germline, CDR1 is SNHLY and CDR2 FYNNEI. The CDR3 DNA sequence: TGTGCCAGCCATTTGGGGACAGGGGTGGCAGATACGCAGTATTTT. This sequence encodes CASHLGTGVADTQYF.

The V and J genes are TRBV29-1 and TRBJ2-5; the match to TRBD2 covers 9 bases. The end of the DNA fits TRBJ2-7 better, so the J call may be wrong. CDR1 SQVTM and CDR2 ANQGSEA come from the germline V gene. This CDR3 spans 13 amino acids. The CDR3 DNA reads as TGCAGCGTTGCTAGGACTAGCGAGTACGAGCAGTACTTC. Its translation: CSVARTSEYEQYF.

This clone was seen just once. This chain links TRBV30 with TRBJ2-5; perhaps TRBD2 as D (6 bases). V was cut by 1 base and J by 4 bases, with 13 bases left in between. Germline V gene sequence: CDR1 GTSNPN, CDR2 SVGIG (reference sequence). This CDR3 comprises 14 residues. This CDR3 is CAWSGSFGGETQYF. CDR3 nucleotides: TGTGCCTGGAGTGGTAGTTTCGGGGGAGAGACCCAGTACTTC. Drawing the rest from reference TRBV30 and TRBJ2-5, the complete variable domain is SQTIHQWPATLVQPVGSPLSLECTVEGTSNPNLYWYRQAAGRGLQLLFYSVGIGQISSEVPQNLSASRPQDRQFILSSKKLLLSDSGFYLCAWSGSFGGETQYFGPGTRLLVL.

This chain links TRBV7-2 with TRBJ2-7; D remains unclear. The CDR3 contains 14 residues. From germline, CDR1 is SGHTA and CDR2 FQGNSA. The V end was cut by 5 bases, the J end by 4 bases, with 15 bases between. The CDR3 region is CASSRSLTEYEQYF. The CDR3, as DNA: TGTGCCAGCAGCCGGTCGCTCACCGAGTACGAGCAGTACTTC.

The chain combines TRBV9 with TRBJ1-4, with 8 bases lining up with TRBD1. This CDR3 spans 15 amino acids. CDR1 is SGDLS and CDR2 is YYNGEE in the germline V gene. After removal of 6 bases from V and 7 bases from J, the junction contained 11 bases not matched to a gene. DNA of the CDR3: TGTGCCAGCACCCGTAGTGGACAGGGAGGTGAAAAACTGTTTTTT. Protein sequence: CASTRSGQGGEKLFF.

The CDR3 sequence is CASSTPRDRGLGIQYF. The CDR3 DNA reads TGTGCCAGCAGCACCCCCCGGGACAGGGGTTTGGGCATTCAGTACTTC. V gene TRBV4-2 combines with J gene TRBJ2-4, with 10 positions matching TRBD1. From germline, CDR1 is LGHNA and CDR2 YNFKEQ. CDR3 size: 16 residues. The V and J ends lost 5 bases and 9 bases, in that order; junction bases with no gene match: 13.

This clone was observed a single time. The same CDR3 is also encoded by other DNA sequences in this sample. V gene TRBV9 combines with J gene TRBJ2-7, with a tentative D call TRBD1 (5 bases). CDR1 and CDR2 from the germline V gene are SGDLS and YYNGEE. Trimming shortened V by 3 bases and J by 3 bases, and 7 bases separated the two germline ends. The length of the CDR3 is 12 residues. In DNA form, the CDR3 reads TGTGCCAGCAGCGGGCAGGGCTACGAGCAGTACTTC. Its protein is CASSGQGYEQYF.

About this clone itself: The same CDR3 also results from other DNA sequences found in this sample. The gene calls are TRBV9 and TRBJ2-7; weak D call: TRBD2 (7 bases). Germline CDR1 and CDR2: SGDLS and YYNGEE. V lost 3 bases and J lost 1, with 14 bases in between. The CDR3 consists of 15 residues. This chain's CDR3 is CASSEGGEPSYEQYF. The CDR3, as DNA: TGTGCCAGCAGCGAGGGGGGGGAGCCTTCCTACGAGCAGTACTTC.

The genes are TRBV11-2 and TRBJ1-1; 8 nucleotides agree with TRBD1. V gave up 4 bases and J gave up 2 bases; unmatched junction bases: 6. The CDR3 sequence is 15 residues long. Looked up from germline, CDR1 is SGHAT and CDR2 is FQNNGV. For the CDR3, the DNA is TGTGCCAGCAGCTCTCTCAGGGGGCCCAACACTGAAGCTTTCTTT. The encoded protein is CASSSLRGPNTEAFF.

The chain couples TRBV7-9 to TRBJ1-1; maybe TRBD1 (5 bases). Trimming cost V 4 bases and J 6 bases, with 12 bases left between them. The length of the CDR3 is 13 residues. Germline V gene data show CDR1 as SEHNR and CDR2 as FQNEAQ (reference sequence). The CDR3 DNA reads TGTGCCAGCAGCTCCAGGGAAGGGGCTGAAGCTTTCTTT. Protein: CASSSREGAEAFF.